This T cell receptor (beta chain) is drawn from a study of human T cells and chemical hapten exposure. Study-wide context: Small pooled library volume differences mainly caused per-sample TCR yield variation.

In the authors' methods: Counts of TCRs in each sample centred on a median of around 96,000 and extended from around 24,000 to 710,000. TCRdb re-called the RACE reads through MiXCR, storing one row per CDR3 protein. It is TCRdb's table, rather than the study itself, that gives the V and J calls and clone size. The sample contains 300,000 to 400,000 distinct CDR3 sequences, around 7% of which appear only once. Time point: patch test 1, 2 weeks after DPC sensitization. Indicated treatment: therapeutic diphenylcyclopropenone sensitization with weekly scalp DPC. This clonotype appeared a few times. Germline lookup yields CDR1 MNHEY and CDR2 SMNVEV (reference sequence). The CDR3 runs to 14 residues. J lost 4 bases, V lost 8 bases, and 5 bases had no gene match.

V usage is TRBV27 and J usage is TRBJ1-4, with 9 nucleotides matching TRBD1. Here the sequenced sample was whole blood, taken in connection with sensitization to the hapten diphenylcyclopropenone (DPC). The clonotype originates from a young woman with alopecia areata. Some clones in this sample may be carry-over from other donors' samples. This CDR3 is CASGTGQFNEKLFF. DNA for the CDR3: TGTGCCAGCGGGACAGGGCAATTTAATGAAAAACTGTTTTTT.